This TCR beta chain derives from a study of T cell repertoires in cytomegalovirus infection. Across the study: Matching HLA type and CMV infection were both indicated by public TCR beta signatures. Study findings and constraints: Dominating the ex vivo response were TCR beta clonotypes that were CMV-specific and HLA-C-restricted. Accumulated public TCR beta family frequency recognized individuals carrying CMV together with the relevant HLA.

TCRdb passed the reads through MiXCR, listing each CDR3 protein once. The table includes about 310,000 distinct CDR3 sequences, under 20% detected once. Trimming removed 0 bases from V and 0 bases from J; junction bases left unmatched: 8. The CDR3 has 18 residues. With regard to this clonotype: Its antigen is currently unknown.

The clonotype originates from a human donor in good health (CMV status not recorded). Some clones in this sample may be carry-over from other donors' samples. V usage is TRBV12-3 or TRBV12-4 and J usage is TRBJ2-3; TRBD2 aligns across 8 bases. The sequencing input was PBMCs. In nucleotides, the CDR3 is TGTGCCAGCAGTTTAGCGGACGGGGGGGCCGGTAGCACAGATACGCAGTATTTT. It specifies CASSLADGGAGSTDTQYF.